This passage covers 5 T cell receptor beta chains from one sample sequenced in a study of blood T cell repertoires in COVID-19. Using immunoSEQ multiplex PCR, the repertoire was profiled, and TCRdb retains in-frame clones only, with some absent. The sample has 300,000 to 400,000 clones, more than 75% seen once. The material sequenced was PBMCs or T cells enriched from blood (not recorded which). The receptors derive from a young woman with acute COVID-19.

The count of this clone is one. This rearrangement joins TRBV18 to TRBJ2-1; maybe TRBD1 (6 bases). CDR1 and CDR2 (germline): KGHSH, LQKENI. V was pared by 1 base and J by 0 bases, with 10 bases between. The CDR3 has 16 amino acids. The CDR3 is CASSPRWTDSYNEQFF. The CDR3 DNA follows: TGTGCCAGCTCACCACGTTGGACAGACTCCTACAATGAGCAGTTCTTC.

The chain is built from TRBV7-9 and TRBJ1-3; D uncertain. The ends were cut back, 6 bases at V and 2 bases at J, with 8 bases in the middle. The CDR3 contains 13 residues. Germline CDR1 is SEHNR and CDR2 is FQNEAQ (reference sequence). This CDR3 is CASRSGAGNTIYF. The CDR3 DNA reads TGTGCCAGCAGGTCCGGGGCTGGAAACACCATATATTTT.

CDR3 residues: CASSEDRRMNTEAFF. For the CDR3, the DNA is TGTGCCAGCAGTGAAGACAGACGGATGAACACTGAAGCTTTCTTT. The chain recombines TRBV2 with TRBJ1-1; D gene unclear. CDR1 is SNHLY, CDR2 FYNNEI, per germline. Trimming took off 1 base at V and 0 bases at J, with 9 bases between the two ends. There are 15 residues in the CDR3. Using reference TRBV2 and TRBJ1-1 for the parts outside the CDR3, the full variable domain is EPEVTQTPSHQVTQMGQEVILRCVPISNHLYFYWYRQILGQKVEFLVSFYNNEISEKSEIFDDQFSVERPDGSNFTLKIRSTKLEDSAMYFCASSEDRRMNTEAFFGQGTRLTVV.

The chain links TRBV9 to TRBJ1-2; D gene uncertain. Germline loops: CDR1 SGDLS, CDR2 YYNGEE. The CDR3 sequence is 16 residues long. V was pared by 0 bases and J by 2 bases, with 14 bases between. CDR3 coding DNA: TGTGCCAGCAGCGTAGGGTACCTAGGCAGCAACTATGGCTACACCTTC. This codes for CASSVGYLGSNYGYTF.

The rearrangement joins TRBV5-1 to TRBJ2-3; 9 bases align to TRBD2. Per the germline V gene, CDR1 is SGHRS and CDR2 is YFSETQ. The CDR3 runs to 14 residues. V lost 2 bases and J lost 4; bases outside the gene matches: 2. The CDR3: CASSFAGGADTQYF. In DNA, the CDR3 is TGCGCCAGCAGCTTCGCGGGGGGGGCAGATACGCAGTATTTT.